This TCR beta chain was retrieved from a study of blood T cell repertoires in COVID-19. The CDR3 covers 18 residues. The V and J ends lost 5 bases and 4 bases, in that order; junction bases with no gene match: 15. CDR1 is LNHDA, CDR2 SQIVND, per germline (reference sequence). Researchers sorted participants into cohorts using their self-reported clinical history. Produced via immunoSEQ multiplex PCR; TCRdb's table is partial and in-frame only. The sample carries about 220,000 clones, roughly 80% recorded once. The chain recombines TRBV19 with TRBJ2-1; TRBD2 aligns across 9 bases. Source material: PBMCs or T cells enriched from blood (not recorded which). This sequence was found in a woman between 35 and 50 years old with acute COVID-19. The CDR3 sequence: CASSPLGREGRTYNEQFF. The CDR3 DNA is TGTGCCAGTAGTCCCTTGGGGCGGGAGGGAAGGACATACAATGAGCAGTTCTTC.